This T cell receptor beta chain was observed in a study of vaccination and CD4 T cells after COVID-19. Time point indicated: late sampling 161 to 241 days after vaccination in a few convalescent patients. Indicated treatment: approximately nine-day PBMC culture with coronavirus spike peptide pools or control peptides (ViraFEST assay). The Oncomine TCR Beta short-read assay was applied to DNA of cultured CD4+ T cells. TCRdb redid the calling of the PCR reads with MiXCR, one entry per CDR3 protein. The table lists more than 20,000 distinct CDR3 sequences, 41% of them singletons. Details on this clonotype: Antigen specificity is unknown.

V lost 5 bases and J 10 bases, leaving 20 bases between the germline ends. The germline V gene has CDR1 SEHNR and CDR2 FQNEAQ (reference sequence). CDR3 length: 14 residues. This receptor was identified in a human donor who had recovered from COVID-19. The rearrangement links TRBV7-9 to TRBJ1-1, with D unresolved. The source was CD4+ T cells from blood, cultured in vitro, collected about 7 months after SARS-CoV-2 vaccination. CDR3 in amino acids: CASSPKGSLLGAFF. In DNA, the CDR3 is TGTGCCAGCAGCCCAAAAGGTTCCCTCCTTGGAGCTTTCTTT.